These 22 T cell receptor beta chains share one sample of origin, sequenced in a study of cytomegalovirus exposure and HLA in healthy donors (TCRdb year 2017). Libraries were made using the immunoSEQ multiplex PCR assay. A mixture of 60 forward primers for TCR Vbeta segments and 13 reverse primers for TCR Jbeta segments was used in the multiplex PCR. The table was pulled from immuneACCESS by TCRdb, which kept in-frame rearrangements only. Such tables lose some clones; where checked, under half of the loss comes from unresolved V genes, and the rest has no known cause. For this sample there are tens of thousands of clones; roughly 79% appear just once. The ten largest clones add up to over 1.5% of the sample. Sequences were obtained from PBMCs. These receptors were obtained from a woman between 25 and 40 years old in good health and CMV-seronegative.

The CDR3 here is CASSFLPGDTQYF. Written as DNA, the CDR3 is TGCGCCAGCAGCTTTTTGCCAGGAGATACGCAGTATTTT. The V and J genes are TRBV5-1 and TRBJ2-3; no clear D. Germline V gene data show CDR1 as SGHRS and CDR2 as YFSETQ. The CDR3 loop spans 13 amino acids. The germline V and J ends were trimmed by 2 bases and 5 bases, with 9 bases remaining between them.

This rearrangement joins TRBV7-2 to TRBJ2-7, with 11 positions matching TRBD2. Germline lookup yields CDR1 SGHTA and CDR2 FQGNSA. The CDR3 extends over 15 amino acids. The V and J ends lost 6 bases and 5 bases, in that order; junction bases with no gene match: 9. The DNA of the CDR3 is TGTGCCAGCAGGACTACACTAGCGGGAGTCCACGAGCAGTACTTC. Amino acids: CASRTTLAGVHEQYF.

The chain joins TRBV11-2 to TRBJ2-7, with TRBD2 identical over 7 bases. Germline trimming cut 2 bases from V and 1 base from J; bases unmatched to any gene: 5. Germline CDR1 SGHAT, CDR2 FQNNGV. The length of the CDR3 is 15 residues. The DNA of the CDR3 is TGTGCCAGCAGCTTAAATCGCGGGAGTTCCTACGAGCAGTACTTC. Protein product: CASSLNRGSSYEQYF. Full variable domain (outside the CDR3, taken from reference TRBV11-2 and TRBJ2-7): EAGVAQSPRYKIIEKRQSVAFWCNPISGHATLYWYQQILGQGPKLLIQFQNNGVVDDSQLPKDRFSAERLKGVDSTLKIQPAKLEDSAVYLCASSLNRGSSYEQYFGPGTRLTVT.

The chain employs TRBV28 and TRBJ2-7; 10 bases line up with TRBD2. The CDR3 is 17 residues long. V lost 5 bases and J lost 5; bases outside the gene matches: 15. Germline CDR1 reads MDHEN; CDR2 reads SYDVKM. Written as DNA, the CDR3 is TGTGCCAGCAGTCCTAACCCAAGCGGGAGGGCTCTTAACGAGCAGTACTTC. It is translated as CASSPNPSGRALNEQYF.

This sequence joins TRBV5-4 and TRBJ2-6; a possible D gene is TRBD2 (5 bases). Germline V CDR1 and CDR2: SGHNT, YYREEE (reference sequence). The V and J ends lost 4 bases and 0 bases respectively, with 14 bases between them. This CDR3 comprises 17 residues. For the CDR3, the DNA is TGTGCCAGCAGCAGCGGACTCCGAGGCTCTGGGGCCAACGTCCTGACTTTC. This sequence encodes CASSSGLRGSGANVLTF. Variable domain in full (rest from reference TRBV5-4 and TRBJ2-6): ETGVTQSPTHLIKTRGQQVTLRCSSQSGHNTVSWYQQALGQGPQFIFQYYREEENGRGNFPPRFSGLQFPNYSSELNVNALELDDSALYLCASSSGLRGSGANVLTFGAGSRLTVL.

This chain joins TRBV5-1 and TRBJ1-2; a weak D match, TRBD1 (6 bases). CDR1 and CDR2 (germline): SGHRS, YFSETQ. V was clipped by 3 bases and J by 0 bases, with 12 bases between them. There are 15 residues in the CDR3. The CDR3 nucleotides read TGCGCCAGCAGCTACAGACAGGCCGCTAACTATGGCTACACCTTC. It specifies CASSYRQAANYGYTF.

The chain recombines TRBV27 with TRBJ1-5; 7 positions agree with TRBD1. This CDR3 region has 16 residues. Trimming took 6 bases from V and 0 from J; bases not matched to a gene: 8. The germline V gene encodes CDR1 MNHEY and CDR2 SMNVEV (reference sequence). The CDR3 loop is CASRATGPYSNQPQHF. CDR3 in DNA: TGTGCCAGCAGGGCGACAGGGCCCTATAGCAATCAGCCCCAGCATTTT.

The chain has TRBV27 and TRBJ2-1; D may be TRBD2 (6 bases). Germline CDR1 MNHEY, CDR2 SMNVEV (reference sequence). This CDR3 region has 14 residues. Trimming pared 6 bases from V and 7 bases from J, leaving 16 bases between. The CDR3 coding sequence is TGTGCCAGCAGCCGGAGGGCCCTTGGGAATGAGCAGTTCTTC. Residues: CASSRRALGNEQFF.

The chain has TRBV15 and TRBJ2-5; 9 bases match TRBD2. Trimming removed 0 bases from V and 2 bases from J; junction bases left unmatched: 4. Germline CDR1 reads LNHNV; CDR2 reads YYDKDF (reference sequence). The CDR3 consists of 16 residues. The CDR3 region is CATSRDVTSGQETQYF. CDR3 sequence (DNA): TGTGCCACCAGCAGAGATGTGACTAGCGGACAAGAGACCCAGTACTTC. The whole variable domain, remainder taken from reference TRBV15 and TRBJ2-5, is DAMVIQNPRYQVTQFGKPVTLSCSQTLNHNVMYWYQQKSSQAPKLLFHYYDKDFNNEADTPDNFQSRRPNTSFCFLDIRSPGLGDTAMYLCATSRDVTSGQETQYFGPGTRLLVL.

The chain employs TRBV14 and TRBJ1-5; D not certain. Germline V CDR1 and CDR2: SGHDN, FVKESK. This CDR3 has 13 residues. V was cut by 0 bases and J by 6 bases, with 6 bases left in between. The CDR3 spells CASSQDRLQPQHF. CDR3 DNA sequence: TGTGCCAGCAGCCAAGATCGTCTTCAGCCCCAGCATTTT.

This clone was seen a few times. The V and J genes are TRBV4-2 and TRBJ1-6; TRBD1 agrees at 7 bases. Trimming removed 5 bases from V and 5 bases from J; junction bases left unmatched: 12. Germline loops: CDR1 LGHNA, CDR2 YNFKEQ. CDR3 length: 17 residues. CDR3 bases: TGTGCCAGCAGCGGCAGGGGGTCGGGGCTCGATAATTCACCCCTCCACTTT. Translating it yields CASSGRGSGLDNSPLHF.

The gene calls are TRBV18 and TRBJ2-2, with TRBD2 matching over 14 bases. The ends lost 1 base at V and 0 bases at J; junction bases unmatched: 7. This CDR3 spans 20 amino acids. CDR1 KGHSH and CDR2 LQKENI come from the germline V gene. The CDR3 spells CASSPRPTSGRAANTGELFF. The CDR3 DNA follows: TGTGCCAGCTCACCACGTCCGACTAGCGGGAGGGCGGCGAACACCGGGGAGCTGTTTTTT. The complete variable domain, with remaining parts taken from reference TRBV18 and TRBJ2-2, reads NAGVMQNPRHLVRRRGQEARLRCSPMKGHSHVYWYRQLPEEGLKFMVYLQKENIIDESGMPKERFSAEFPKEGPSILRIQQVVRGDSAAYFCASSPRPTSGRAANTGELFFGEGSRLTVL.

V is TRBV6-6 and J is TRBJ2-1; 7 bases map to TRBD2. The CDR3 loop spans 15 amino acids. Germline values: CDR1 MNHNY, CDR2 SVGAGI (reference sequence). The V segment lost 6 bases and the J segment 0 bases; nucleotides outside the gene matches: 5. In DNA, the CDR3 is TGTGCCAGCAGCCGCGGGGGTAGCTCCTACAATGAGCAGTTCTTC. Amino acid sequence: CASSRGGSSYNEQFF.

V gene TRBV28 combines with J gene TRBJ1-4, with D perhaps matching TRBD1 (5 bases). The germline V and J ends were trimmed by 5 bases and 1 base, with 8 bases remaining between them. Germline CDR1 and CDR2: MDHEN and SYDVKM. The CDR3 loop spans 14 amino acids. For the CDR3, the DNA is TGTGCCAGCAGTCCCGGACAAACTAATGAAAAACTGTTTTTT. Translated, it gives CASSPGQTNEKLFF.

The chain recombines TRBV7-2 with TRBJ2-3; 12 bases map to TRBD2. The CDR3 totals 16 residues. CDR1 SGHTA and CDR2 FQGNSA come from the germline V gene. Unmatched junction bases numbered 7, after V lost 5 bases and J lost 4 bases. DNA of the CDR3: TGTGCCAGCAGCCGACTAGCGGGAGTCAGGGCAGATACGCAGTATTTT. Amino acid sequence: CASSRLAGVRADTQYF.

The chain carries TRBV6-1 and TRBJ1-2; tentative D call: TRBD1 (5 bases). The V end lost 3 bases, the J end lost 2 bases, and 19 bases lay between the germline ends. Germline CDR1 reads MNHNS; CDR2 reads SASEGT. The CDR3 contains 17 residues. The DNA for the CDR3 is TGTGCCAGCAGTGATTCCAGCAGGGTCGGTCCCAACTATGGCTACACCTTC. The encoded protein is CASSDSSRVGPNYGYTF.

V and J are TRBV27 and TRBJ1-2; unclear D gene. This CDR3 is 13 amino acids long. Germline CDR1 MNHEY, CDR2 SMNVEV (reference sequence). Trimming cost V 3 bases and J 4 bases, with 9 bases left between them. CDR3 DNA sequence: TGTGCCAGCAGTTTCCGGTTCTCCTATGGCTACACCTTC. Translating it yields CASSFRFSYGYTF.

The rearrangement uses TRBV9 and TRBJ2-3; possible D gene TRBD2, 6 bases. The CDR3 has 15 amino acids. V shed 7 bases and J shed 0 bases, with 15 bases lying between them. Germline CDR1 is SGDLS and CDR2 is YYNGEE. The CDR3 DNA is TGTGCCAGCGCCCAGGAGGGGACGAGCACAGATACGCAGTATTTT. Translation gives CASAQEGTSTDTQYF.

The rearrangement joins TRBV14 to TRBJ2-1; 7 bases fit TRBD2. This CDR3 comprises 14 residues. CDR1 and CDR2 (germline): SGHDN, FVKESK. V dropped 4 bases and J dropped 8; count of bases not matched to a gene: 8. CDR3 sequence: CASSLLAGAYEQFF. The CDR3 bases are TGTGCCAGCAGCCTGCTGGCGGGAGCCTATGAGCAGTTCTTC.

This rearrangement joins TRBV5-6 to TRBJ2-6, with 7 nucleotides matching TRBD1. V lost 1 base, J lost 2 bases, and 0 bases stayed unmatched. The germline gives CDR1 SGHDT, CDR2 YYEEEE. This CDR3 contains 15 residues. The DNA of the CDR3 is TGTGCCAGCAGCTTGACAGGGGCTGGGGCCAACGTCCTGACTTTC. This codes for CASSLTGAGANVLTF.

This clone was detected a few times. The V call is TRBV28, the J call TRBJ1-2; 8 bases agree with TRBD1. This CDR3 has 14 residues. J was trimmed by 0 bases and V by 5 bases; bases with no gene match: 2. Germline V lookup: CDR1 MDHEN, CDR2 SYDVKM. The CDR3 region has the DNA TGTGCCAGCAGTATACAGGGGGCTAACTATGGCTACACCTTC. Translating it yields CASSIQGANYGYTF.

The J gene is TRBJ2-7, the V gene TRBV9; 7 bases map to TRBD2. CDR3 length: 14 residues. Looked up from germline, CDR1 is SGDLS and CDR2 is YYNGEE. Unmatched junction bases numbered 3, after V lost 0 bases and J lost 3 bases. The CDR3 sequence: CASSVGGLYYEQYF. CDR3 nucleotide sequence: TGTGCCAGCAGCGTAGGGGGACTATACTACGAGCAGTACTTC.